The TCR beta chain described here comes from a study of T cells in Graves' hyperthyroidism and ophthalmopathy. Subjects aged 18 to 65 presented with newly diagnosed hyperthyroidism of less than 2 months' duration. PBMCs were derived from about 10 ml fresh peripheral blood. What was amplified from RNA transcripts were TCR beta CDR3 regions. Carried out on the TCR CDR3, a first-round RT-PCR used the HTBI primer set. One entry per CDR3 protein results from TCRdb running MiXCR on the multiplex PCR reads. The sample contains about 290,000 distinct CDR3 sequences, approximately 12% of which appear only once. This CDR3 has 15 residues. Germline loops: CDR1 SGDLS, CDR2 YYNGEE. The V end lost 0 bases, the J end lost 7 bases, and 14 bases lay between the germline ends.

J is TRBJ1-5 and V is TRBV9, with D perhaps TRBD1 (5 bases). This receptor was taken from a young woman with Graves' hyperthyroidism that later progressed to Graves' ophthalmopathy. Sequenced input: blood. DNA for the CDR3: TGTGCCAGCAGCGTAGGGGCAGAACGGGGCCAGCCCCAGCATTTT. Protein product: CASSVGAERGQPQHF.